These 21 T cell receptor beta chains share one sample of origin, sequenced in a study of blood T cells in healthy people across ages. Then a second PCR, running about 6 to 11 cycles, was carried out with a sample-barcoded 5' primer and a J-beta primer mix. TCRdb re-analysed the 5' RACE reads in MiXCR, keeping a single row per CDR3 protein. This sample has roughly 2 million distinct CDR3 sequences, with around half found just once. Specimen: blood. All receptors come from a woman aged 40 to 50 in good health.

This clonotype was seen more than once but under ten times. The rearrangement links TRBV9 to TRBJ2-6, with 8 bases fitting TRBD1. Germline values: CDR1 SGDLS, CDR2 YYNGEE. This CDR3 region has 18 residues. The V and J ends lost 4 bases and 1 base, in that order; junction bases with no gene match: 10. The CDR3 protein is CASSPRDRRQSGANVLTF. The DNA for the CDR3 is TGTGCCAGCAGCCCCCGGGACAGGCGTCAGTCTGGGGCCAACGTCCTGACTTTC.

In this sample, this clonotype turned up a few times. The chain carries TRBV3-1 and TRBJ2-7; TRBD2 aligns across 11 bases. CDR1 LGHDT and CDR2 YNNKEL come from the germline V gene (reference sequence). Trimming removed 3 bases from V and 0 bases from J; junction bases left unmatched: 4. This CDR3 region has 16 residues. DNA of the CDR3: TGTGCCAGCAGCCACTTAGCGGGGGGGCTCTCCTACGAGCAGTACTTC. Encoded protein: CASSHLAGGLSYEQYF.

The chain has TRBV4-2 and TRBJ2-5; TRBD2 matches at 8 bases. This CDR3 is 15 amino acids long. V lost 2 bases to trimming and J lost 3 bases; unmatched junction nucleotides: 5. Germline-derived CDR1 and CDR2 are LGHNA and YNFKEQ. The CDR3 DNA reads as TGTGCCAGCAGCCAAACCGGGACTAGGGAAGAGACCCAGTACTTC. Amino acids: CASSQTGTREETQYF.

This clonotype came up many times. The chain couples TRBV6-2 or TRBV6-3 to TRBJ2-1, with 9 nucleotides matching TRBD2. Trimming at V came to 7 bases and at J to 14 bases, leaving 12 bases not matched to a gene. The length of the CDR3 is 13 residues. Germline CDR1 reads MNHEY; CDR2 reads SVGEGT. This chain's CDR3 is CASTASGAHWEFF. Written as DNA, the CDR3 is TGTGCCAGCACGGCTAGCGGGGCGCACTGGGAGTTCTTC.

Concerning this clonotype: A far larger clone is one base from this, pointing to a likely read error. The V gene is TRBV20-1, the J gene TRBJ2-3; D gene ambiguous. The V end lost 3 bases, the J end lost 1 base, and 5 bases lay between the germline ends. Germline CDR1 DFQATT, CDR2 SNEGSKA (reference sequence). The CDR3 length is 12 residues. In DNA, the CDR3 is TGCAGTGCTAGCGTGGGCACAGATACGCAGTATTTT. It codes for CSASVGTDTQYF.

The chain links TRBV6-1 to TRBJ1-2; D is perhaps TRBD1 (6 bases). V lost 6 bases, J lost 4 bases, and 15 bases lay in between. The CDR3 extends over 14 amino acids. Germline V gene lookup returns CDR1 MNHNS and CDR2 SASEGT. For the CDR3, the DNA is TGTGCCAGCAGCTACAGGACAGACTCCTATGGCTACACCTTC. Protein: CASSYRTDSYGYTF.

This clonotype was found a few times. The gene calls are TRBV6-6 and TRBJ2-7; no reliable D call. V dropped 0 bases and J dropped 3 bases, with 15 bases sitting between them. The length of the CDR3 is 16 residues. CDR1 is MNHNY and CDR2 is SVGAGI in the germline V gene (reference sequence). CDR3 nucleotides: TGTGCCAGCAGTTACTCAAATCTGCAGGAAGACTACGAGCAGTACTTC. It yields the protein CASSYSNLQEDYEQYF.

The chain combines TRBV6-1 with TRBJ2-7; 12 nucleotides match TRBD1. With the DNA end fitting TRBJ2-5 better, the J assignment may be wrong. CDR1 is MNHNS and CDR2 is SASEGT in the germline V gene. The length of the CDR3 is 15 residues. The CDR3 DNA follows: TGTGCCAGCAAACGAAAGGGACAGGGGGCGGAGACCCAGTACTTC. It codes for CASKRKGQGAETQYF.

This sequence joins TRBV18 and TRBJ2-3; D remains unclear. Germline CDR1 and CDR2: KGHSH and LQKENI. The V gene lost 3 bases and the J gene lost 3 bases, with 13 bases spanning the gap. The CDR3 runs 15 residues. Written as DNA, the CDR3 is TGTGCCAGCTCACCGCAAGGGATAATTACAGATACGCAGTATTTT. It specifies CASSPQGIITDTQYF.

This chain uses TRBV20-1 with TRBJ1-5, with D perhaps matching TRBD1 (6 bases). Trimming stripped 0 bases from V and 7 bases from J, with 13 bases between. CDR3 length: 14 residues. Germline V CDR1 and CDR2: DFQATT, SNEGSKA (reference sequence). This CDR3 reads CSARDRYRVQPQHF. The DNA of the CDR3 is TGCAGTGCTAGAGATCGGTACAGGGTACAGCCCCAGCATTTT.

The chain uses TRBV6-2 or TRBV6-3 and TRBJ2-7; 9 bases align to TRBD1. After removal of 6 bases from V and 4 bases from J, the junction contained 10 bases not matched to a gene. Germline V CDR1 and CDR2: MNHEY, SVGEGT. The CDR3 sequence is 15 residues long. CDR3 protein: CASRTDRGTGYEQYF. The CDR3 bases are TGTGCCAGCAGAACGGACAGGGGTACTGGGTACGAGCAGTACTTC.

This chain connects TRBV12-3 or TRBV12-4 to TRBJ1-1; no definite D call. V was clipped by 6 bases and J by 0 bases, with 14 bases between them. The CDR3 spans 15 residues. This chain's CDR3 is CASSPRQRLNTEAFF. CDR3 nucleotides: TGTGCCAGCAGCCCCCGCCAACGCCTGAACACTGAAGCTTTCTTT.

CDR3 amino acids: CASSFTGGLREQYF. For the CDR3, the DNA is TGTGCCAGCAGTTTTACAGGGGGCCTACGAGAGCAGTACTTC. This chain joins TRBV12-3 or TRBV12-4 and TRBJ2-7, with 9 positions matching TRBD1. The J segment lost 7 bases and the V segment lost 3 bases, leaving 7 bases of the junction unmatched. CDR3 length: 14 residues.

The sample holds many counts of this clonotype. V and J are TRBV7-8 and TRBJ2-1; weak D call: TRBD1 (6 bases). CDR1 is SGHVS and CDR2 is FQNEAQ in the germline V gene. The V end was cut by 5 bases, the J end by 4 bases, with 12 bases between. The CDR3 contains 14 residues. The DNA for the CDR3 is TGTGCCAGCAGCCCCGGGACACTATACAATGAGCAGTTCTTC. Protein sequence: CASSPGTLYNEQFF.

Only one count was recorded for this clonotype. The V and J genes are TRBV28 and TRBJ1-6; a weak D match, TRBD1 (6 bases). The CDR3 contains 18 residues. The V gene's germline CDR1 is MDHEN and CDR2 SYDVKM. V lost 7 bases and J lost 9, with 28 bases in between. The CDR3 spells CASNTKGHFPSLGSPLHF. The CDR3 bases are TGTGCCAGCAATACCAAGGGACATTTCCCCTCTCTTGGTTCACCCCTCCACTTT.

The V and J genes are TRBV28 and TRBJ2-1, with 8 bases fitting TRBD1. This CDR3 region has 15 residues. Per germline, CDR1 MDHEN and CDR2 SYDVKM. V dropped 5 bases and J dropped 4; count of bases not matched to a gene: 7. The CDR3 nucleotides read TGTGCCAGCAGTATCACGACAGGGGATTACAATGAGCAGTTCTTC. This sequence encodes CASSITTGDYNEQFF.

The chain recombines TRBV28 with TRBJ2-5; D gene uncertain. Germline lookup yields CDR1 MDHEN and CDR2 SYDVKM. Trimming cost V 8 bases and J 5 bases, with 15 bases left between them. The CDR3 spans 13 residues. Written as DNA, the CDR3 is TGTGCCAGCGCACGGACGGATGGGGAGACCCAGTACTTC. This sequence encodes CASARTDGETQYF.

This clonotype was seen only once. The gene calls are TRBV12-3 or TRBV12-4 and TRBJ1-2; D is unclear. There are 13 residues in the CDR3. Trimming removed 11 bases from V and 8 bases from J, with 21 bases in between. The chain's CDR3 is CAGTVDGTRGYTF. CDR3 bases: TGTGCCGGCACCGTAGACGGCACCAGAGGCTACACCTTC.

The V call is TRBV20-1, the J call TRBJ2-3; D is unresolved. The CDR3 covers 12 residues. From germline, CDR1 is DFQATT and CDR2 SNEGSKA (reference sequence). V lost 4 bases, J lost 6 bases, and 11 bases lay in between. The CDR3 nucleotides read TGCAGTGCTAACCCCCCGGGCGATACGCAGTATTTT. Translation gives CSANPPGDTQYF.

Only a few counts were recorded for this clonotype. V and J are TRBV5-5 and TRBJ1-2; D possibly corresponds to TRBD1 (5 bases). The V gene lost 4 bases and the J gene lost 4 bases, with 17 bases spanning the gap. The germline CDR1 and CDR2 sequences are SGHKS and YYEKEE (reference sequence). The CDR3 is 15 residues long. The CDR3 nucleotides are TGTGCCAGCAGCCCCGGTGGAGGGGCCCCCTATGGCTACACCTTC. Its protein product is CASSPGGGAPYGYTF.

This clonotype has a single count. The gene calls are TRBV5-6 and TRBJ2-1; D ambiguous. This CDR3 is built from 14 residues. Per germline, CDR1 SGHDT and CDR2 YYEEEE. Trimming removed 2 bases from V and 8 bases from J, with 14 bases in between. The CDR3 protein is CASSLASPSDEQFF. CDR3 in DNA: TGTGCCAGCAGCTTAGCTTCCCCTTCCGATGAGCAGTTCTTC. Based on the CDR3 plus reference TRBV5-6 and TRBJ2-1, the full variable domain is DAGVTQSPTHLIKTRGQQVTLRCSPKSGHDTVSWYQQALGQGPQFIFQYYEEEERQRGNFPDRFSGHQFPNYSSELNVNALLLGDSALYLCASSLASPSDEQFFGPGTRLTVL.